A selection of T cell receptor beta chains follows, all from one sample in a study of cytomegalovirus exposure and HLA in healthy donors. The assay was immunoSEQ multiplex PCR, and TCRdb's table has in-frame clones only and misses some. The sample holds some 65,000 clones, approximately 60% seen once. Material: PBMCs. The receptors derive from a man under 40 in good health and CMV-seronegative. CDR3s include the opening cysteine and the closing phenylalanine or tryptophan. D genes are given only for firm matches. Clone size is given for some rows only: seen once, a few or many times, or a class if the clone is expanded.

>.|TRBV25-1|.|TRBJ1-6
TGTGCCAGCAGGAAACCGACAGAACCTAATTCACCCCTCCACTTT
CASRKPTEPNSPLHF
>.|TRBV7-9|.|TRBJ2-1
TGTGCCAGCCATGAGGTGGTGGGCTCCTACAATGAGCAGTTCTTC
CASHEVVGSYNEQFF
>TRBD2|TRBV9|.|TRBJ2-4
TGTGCCAGCAGCGTCGGGACTAGCGAAGTTGGCATTCAGTACTTC
CASSVGTSEVGIQYF
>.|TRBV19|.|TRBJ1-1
TGTGCCAGTAACCCTACGTGGGGAGGACAGAACACTGAAGCTTTCTTT
CASNPTWGGQNTEAFF
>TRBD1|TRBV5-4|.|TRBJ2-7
TGTGCCAGCAGCTTGCCTGGACAGGGCCCCTCTTACGAGCAGTACTTC
CASSLPGQGPSYEQYF
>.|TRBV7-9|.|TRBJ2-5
TGTGCCAGCAGCTTAGTTGAACAACAAGAGACCCAGTACTTC
CASSLVEQQETQYF
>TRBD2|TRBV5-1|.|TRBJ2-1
TGCGCCAGCTTTAGCGGGGGCAGGGATGAGCAGTTCTTC
CASFSGGRDEQFF
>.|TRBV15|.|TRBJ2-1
TGTGCCACCAGCACTACAGGTCGCGAGCAGTTCTTC
CATSTTGREQFF
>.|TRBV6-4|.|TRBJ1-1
TGTGCCAGCAGCGGGACACCTAACGCTGAAGCTTTCTTT
CASSGTPNAEAFF
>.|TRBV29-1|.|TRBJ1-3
TGCAGCGTTGAAGAGGGAGATTCATGGAGAAACACCATATATTTT
CSVEEGDSWRNTIYF
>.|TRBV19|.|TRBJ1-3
TGTGCCACGGGGACATCTGGAAACACCATATATTTT
CATGTSGNTIYF
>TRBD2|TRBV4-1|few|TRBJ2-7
TGCGCCAGCAGCCAACGGAGCGGGGGCCAAGGCTCCTACGAGCAGTACTTC
CASSQRSGGQGSYEQYF
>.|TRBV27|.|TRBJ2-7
TGTGCCAGCAGTCCCACGGCAGGTTCCGACGAGCAGTACTTC
CASSPTAGSDEQYF
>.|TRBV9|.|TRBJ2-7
TGTGCCAGCAGCGTAGGTGTAGGAGACTACGAGCAGTACTTC
CASSVGVGDYEQYF
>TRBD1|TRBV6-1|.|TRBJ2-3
TGTGCCAGCAGGGGGGGCCAGGGGGCTGTAGATACGCAGTATTTT
CASRGGQGAVDTQYF
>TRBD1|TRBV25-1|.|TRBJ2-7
TGTGCCAGCAGTGAAGGGGGGACAGGGTTCTACGAGCAGTACTTC
CASSEGGTGFYEQYF
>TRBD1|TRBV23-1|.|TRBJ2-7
TGCGCCAGCAGTCAATTCCCTCCGGGACAGAGATACGAGCAGTACTTC
CASSQFPPGQRYEQYF
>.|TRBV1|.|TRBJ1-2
TGCACCAGCACCGTTTCAGTGGGGGCTGACGGCTACACCTTC
CTSTVSVGADGYTF
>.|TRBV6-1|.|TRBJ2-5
TGTGCCAGCAGTGAACTAGCAGTGGGCCCAGAGACCCAGTACTTC
CASSELAVGPETQYF
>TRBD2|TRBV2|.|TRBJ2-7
TGTGCCAGCAGTGAAGCGGGACCGGGACTAGCACACTACGAGCAGTACTTC
CASSEAGPGLAHYEQYF
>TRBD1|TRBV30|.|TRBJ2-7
TGTGCCTGGAGTGGACAGGGGTACGAGCAGTACTTC
CAWSGQGYEQYF
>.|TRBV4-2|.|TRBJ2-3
TGTGCCAGCAGCCAAGTCTCGGGCGGGGTGGCAGATACGCAGTATTTT
CASSQVSGGVADTQYF
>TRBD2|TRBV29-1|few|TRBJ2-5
TGCAGCGTTGCCCAGGGAGGGTTGGAGACCCAGTACTTC
CSVAQGGLETQYF
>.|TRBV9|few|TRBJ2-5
TGTGCCAGCAGCGTGTCAGGGTACCAAGAGACCCAGTACTTC
CASSVSGYQETQYF
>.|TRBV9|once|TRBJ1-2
TGTGCCAGCAGCGTATCGGGGACAAACTATGGCTACACCTTC
CASSVSGTNYGYTF
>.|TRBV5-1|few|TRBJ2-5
TGCGCCAGCAGTAGTCCCTCCGGGGGAGGTGAGACCCAGTACTTC
CASSSPSGGGETQYF
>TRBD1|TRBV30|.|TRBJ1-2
TGTGCCTGGACAGGGGGCGATGGCTACACCTTC
CAWTGGDGYTF
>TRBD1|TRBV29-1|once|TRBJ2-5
TGCAGCGCCCCGACTTCGGGACAGGCCCTCCAAGAGACCCAGTACTTC
CSAPTSGQALQETQYF
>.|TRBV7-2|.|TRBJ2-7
TGTGCCAGCAGCTGGAAGACAGACTACGAGCAGTACTTC
CASSWKTDYEQYF
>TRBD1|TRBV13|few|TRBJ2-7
TGTGCCAGCAGACCCCGGGACAGGGCCTACGAGCAGTACTTC
CASRPRDRAYEQYF
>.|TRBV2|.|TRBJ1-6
TGTGCCAGCAGTGAAGAGGCGGGACTGACCAATTCACCCCTCCACTTT
CASSEEAGLTNSPLHF
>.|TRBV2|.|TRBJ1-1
TGTGCCAGCAGTGGGCAAATGAACACTGAAGCTTTCTTT
CASSGQMNTEAFF
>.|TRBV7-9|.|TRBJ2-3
TGTGCCAGCACCCCTCTGAGCGGCACAGATACGCAGTATTTT
CASTPLSGTDTQYF
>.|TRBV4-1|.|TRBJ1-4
TGCGCCAGCAGCCAACTTGGGGGCCTTACAACTAATGAAAAACTGTTTTTT
CASSQLGGLTTNEKLFF
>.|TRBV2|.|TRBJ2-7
TGTGCCAGCAGGCCTCCAGGGTTTAGCTCCTACGAGCAGTACTTC
CASRPPGFSSYEQYF
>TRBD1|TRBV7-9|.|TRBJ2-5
TGTGCCAGCAGCTCAAGGGGGCTGGCAGTAGAGACCCAGTACTTC
CASSSRGLAVETQYF
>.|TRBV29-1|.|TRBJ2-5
TGCAGCGTTGGACTAGATGGAGAGACCCAGTACTTC
CSVGLDGETQYF
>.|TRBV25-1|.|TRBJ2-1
TGTGCCAGCAGTGAACCAGGGGGGCCATTGGGGTACAATGAGCAGTTCTTC
CASSEPGGPLGYNEQFF
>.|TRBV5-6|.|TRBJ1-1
TGTGCCAGCAGCTTGGTACGTAGGGGTCCTGAAGCTTTCTTT
CASSLVRRGPEAFF
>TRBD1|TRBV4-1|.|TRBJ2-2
TGCGCCAGCAGCCTTGACCGGGACAGGGTACCCGGGGAGCTGTTTTTT
CASSLDRDRVPGELFF
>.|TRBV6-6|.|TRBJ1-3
TGTGCCAGCAGTAACGGTGAAGTTTCTGGAAACACCATATATTTT
CASSNGEVSGNTIYF
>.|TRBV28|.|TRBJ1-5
TGTGCCAGCACCCAACGGGGGGGCGTCTGGAATCAGCCCCAGCATTTT
CASTQRGGVWNQPQHF
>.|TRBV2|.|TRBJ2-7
TGTGCCAGCCAGACCTACGAGCAGTACTTC
CASQTYEQYF
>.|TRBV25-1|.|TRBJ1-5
TGTGCCAGCAGTGGGAGGGGTAGCAATCAGCCCCAGCATTTT
CASSGRGSNQPQHF
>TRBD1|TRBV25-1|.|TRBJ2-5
TGTGCCAGCAGTGTTGGGGACAGAAATTGGGGGACCCAGTACTTC
CASSVGDRNWGTQYF
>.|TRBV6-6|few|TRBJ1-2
TGTGCCATCTGCCCAAAGGGGTTGTCGGGCTACACCTTC
CAICPKGLSGYTF
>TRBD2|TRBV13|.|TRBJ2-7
TGTGCCAGCACCTGGGGGAGGGCCTACGAGCAGTACTTC
CASTWGRAYEQYF
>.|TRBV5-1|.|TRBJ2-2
TGCGCCAGCAGCTTGTCACAGAACACCGGGGAGCTGTTTTTT
CASSLSQNTGELFF
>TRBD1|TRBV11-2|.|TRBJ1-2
TGTGCCAGCAGCTTAGGGTTTCAGGGGGCAGACTATGGCTACACCTTC
CASSLGFQGADYGYTF
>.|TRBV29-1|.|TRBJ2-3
TGCAGCAACGCACAGGGTAGAAAAGATACGCAGTATTTT
CSNAQGRKDTQYF